This TCR beta chain is from a study of long-term antiretroviral therapy in people with HIV. A note on this clone: Its antigen is unknown.

Overall study results and limits: In HIV, the repertoires covered a tighter span of CDR3 lengths than in controls.

The CDR3 sequence is 15 residues long. CDR1 and CDR2 (germline): PRHDT, FYEKMQ (reference sequence). The J segment lost 1 base and the V segment lost 4 bases, leaving 0 bases of the junction unmatched. Researchers ran immunoSEQ v3.0 at survey level. Sequencing aimed to cover roughly 40,000-50,000 T-cell genomes per sample. Here immunoSEQ multiplex PCR was the method, and the copy in TCRdb shows in-frame clones only, minus some. The sample contains under 35,000 clones, over 85% of which appear only once. The clonotype originates from a woman between 45 and 60 years old with HIV. This chain joins TRBV13 and TRBJ2-2, with 10 bases aligning to TRBD2. The specimen was unsorted PBMCs, collected just over 5 years after starting antiretroviral therapy. The CDR3 DNA reads TGTGCCAGCAGCTCTAGCGGGGGGAACACCGGGGAGCTGTTTTTT. Encoded protein: CASSSSGGNTGELFF.